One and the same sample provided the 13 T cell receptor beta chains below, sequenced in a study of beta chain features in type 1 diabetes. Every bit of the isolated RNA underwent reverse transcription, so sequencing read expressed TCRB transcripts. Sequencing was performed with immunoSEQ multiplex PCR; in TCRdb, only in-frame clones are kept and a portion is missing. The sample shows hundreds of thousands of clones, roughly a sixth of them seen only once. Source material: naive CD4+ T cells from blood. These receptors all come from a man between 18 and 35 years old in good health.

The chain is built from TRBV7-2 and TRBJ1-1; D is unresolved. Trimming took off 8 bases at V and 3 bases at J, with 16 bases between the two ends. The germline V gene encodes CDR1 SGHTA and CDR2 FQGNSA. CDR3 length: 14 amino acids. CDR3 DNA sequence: TGTGCCAGCGGATCACCACTGACATACACTGAAGCTTTCTTT. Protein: CASGSPLTYTEAFF.

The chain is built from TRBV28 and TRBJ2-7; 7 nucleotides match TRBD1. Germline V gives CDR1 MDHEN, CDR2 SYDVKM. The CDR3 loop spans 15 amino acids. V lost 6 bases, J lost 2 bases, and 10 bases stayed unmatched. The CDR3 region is CASRQPGDRPYEQYF. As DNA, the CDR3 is TGTGCCAGCAGACAACCTGGGGACAGACCCTACGAGCAGTACTTC.

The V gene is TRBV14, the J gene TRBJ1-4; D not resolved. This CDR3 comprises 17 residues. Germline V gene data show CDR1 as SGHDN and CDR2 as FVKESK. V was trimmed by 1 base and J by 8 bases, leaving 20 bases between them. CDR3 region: CASSQVRAEAPGEKLFF. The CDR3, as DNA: TGTGCCAGCAGCCAAGTTCGAGCGGAGGCACCGGGGGAAAAACTGTTTTTT. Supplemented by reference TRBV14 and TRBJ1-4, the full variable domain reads EAGVTQFPSHSVIEKGQTVTLRCDPISGHDNLYWYRRVMGKEIKFLLHFVKESKQDESGMPNNRFLAERTGGTYSTLKVQPAELEDSGVYFCASSQVRAEAPGEKLFFGSGTQLSVL.

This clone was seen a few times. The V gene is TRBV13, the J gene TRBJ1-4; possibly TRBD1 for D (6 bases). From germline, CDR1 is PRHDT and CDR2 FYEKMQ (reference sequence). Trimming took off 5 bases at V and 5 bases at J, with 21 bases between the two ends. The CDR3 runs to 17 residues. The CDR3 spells CASSPLAHRGQNEKLFF. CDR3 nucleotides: TGTGCCAGCAGCCCCTTAGCGCATCGGGGACAAAATGAAAAACTGTTTTTT.

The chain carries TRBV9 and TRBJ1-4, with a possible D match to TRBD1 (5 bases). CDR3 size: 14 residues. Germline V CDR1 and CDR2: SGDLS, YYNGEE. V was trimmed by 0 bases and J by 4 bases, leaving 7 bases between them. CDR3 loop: CASSVGQFNEKLFF. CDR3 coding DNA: TGTGCCAGCAGCGTAGGACAGTTTAATGAAAAACTGTTTTTT.

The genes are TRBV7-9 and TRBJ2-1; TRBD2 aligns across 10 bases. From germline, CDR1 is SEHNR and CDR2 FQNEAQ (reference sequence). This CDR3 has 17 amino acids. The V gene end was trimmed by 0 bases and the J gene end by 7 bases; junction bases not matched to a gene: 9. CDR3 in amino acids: CASSLAWASGSRNEQFF. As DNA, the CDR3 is TGTGCCAGCAGCTTAGCATGGGCTAGCGGGAGTCGTAATGAGCAGTTCTTC.

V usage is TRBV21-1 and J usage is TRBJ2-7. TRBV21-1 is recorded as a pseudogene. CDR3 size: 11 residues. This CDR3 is CASSNSYEQYF. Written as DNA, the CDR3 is TGTGCCAGCAGCAACTCCTACGAGCAGTACTTC.

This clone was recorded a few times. As DNA, the CDR3 is TGTGCCAGCAGTTTAGGGCACCTCTATGGCTACACCTTC. Its translation: CASSLGHLYGYTF. J is TRBJ1-2 and V is TRBV27; D gene uncertain. Germline values: CDR1 MNHEY, CDR2 SMNVEV (reference sequence). Trimming stripped 2 bases from V and 4 bases from J, with 8 bases between. The CDR3 runs 13 residues.

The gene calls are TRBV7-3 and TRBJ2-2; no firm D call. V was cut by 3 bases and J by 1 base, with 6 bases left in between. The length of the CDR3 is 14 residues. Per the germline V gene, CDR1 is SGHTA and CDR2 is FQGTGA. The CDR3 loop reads CASSFPENTGELFF. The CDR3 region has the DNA TGTGCCAGCAGCTTCCCTGAGAACACCGGGGAGCTGTTTTTT.

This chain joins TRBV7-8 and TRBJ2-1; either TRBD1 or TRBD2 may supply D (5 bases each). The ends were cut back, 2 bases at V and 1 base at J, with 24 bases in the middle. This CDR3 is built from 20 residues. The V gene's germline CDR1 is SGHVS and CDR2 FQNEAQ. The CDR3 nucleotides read TGTGCCAGCAGCTTAAAGCCAGGAGGCACCCAGGGTGTATCCTACAATGAGCAGTTCTTC. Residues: CASSLKPGGTQGVSYNEQFF. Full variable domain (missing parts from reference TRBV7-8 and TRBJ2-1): GAGVSQSPRYKVAKRGQDVALRCDPISGHVSLFWYQQALGQGPEFLTYFQNEAQLDKSGLPSDRFFAERPEGSVSTLKIQRTQQEDSAVYLCASSLKPGGTQGVSYNEQFFGPGTRLTVL.

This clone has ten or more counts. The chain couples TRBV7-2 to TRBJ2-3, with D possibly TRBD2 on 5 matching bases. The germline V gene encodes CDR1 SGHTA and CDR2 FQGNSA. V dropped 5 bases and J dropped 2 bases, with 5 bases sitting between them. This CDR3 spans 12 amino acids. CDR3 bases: TGTGCCAGCAGCCGGGACACAGATACGCAGTATTTT. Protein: CASSRDTDTQYF.

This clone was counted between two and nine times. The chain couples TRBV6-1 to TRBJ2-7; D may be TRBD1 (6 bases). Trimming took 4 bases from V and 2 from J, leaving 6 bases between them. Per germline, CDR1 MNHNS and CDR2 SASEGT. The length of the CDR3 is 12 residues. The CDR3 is CASSGQAYEQYF. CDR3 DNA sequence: TGTGCCAGCAGTGGACAGGCCTACGAGCAGTACTTC.

The CDR3 DNA sequence: TGCGCCAGCAGCCAAGTGGGTGTTTGGCCCCAGCATTTT. It is translated as CASSQVGVWPQHF. The J gene is TRBJ1-5, the V gene TRBV4-1; D not resolved. V gave up 1 base and J gave up 9 bases, with 10 bases separating them. Germline V CDR1 and CDR2: MGHRA, YSYEKL. The CDR3 length is 13 residues.